The rows below give T cell receptor beta chains drawn from one sample of a study of control samples from healthy donors and cancer patients. Using immunoSEQ multiplex PCR, the repertoire was profiled, and TCRdb retains in-frame clones only, with some absent. The sample yields 400,000 to 500,000 clones, 90% seen once. Input material: PBMCs. These receptors all come from a man aged 40-55 years with head and neck cancer. The CDR3 runs from the conserved cysteine through the conserved F or W. Fields, in order: clone size, D gene, J gene, V gene, CDR3 DNA, CDR3 protein. A D gene is named only where the DNA matches it firmly. The listing skips clone size in some rows; elsewhere it reads once, few, many or a size class.

-	TRBD1	TRBJ2-3	TRBV5-8	TGTGCCAGCAGCTTGGGACAGGGGCCCTTGGATTTT	CASSLGQGPLDF
once	-	TRBJ2-5	TRBV5-1	TGCGCCAGCAGCTTGGTGTCAGAAGAGACCCAGTACTTC	CASSLVSEETQYF
-	-	TRBJ2-2	TRBV7-2	TGTGCCAGCAGCTTGGATCTGGGGATCGGGGAGCTGTTTTTT	CASSLDLGIGELFF
few	TRBD1	TRBJ1-1	TRBV7-9	TGTGCCAGCCGGCCAGGGGGCTACGAGGGGAACACTGAAGCTTTCTTT	CASRPGGYEGNTEAFF
-	-	TRBJ1-1	TRBV5-1	TGCGCCAGCAGCTTGGAGGTGGGGATGAACACTGAAGCTTTCTTT	CASSLEVGMNTEAFF
-	TRBD2	TRBJ2-1	TRBV27	TGTGCCAGCAGGGGAAAATCCGGGGGGATCATCTACAATGAGCAGTTCTTC	CASRGKSGGIIYNEQFF
-	-	TRBJ1-2	TRBV2	TGTGCCAGCAGCCTTAGGGGAGAGAATGGCTACACCTTC	CASSLRGENGYTF
-	TRBD2	TRBJ2-1	TRBV14	TGTGCCAGCAGCTATTCGCCGGGACTAGGGAACAATGAGCAGTTCTTC	CASSYSPGLGNNEQFF
-	-	TRBJ2-3	TRBV18	TGTGCCAGCTCACTGGGGACAGATACGCAGTATTTT	CASSLGTDTQYF
-	-	TRBJ1-1	TRBV30	TGTGCCTGGAGCACCTACCGGGGGACTATCATTTCGGGGGGCACTGAAGCTTTCTTT	CAWSTYRGTIISGGTEAFF
-	TRBD2	TRBJ2-7	TRBV6-4	TGTGCCAGCAGCCTGGGACTAGCGGGTCCCTACGAGCAGTACTTC	CASSLGLAGPYEQYF
once	TRBD2	TRBJ2-1	TRBV4-1	TGCGCCAGCAGCCAGGAAACTAGCGGGGGAATCGATGAGCAGTTCTTC	CASSQETSGGIDEQFF
-	TRBD2	TRBJ2-2	TRBV4-1	TGCGCCAGCAGCCCGGGGTCTAGCGGTAACACCGGGGAGCTGTTTTTT	CASSPGSSGNTGELFF
-	-	TRBJ1-1	TRBV4-2	TGTGCCAGCAGCCCCGGGGGGCGGGCGGACACTGAAGCTTTCTTT	CASSPGGRADTEAFF
-	-	TRBJ2-6	TRBV7-3	TGTGCCAGCAGCCTGACGGAGGGTGCTGGGGCCAACGTCCTGACTTTC	CASSLTEGAGANVLTF
once	-	TRBJ2-2	TRBV3-1/TRBV3-2	TGTGCCAGCAGCCGGAGTCCGAACACCGGGGAGCTGTTTTTT	CASSRSPNTGELFF
-	-	TRBJ2-4	TRBV18	TGTGCCAGCTCACCAGAGGTTTCGGGACGAGACATTCAGTACTTC	CASSPEVSGRDIQYF
-	-	TRBJ1-5	TRBV27	TGTGCCAGCAGTTTAAAGATCCCAGCTCGATCCCTATATCAGCCCCAGCATTTT	CASSLKIPARSLYQPQHF
-	-	TRBJ2-1	TRBV5-1	TGCGCCAGCAGCTTGGGCGATTCGTTAACCCCCCTTTACAATGAGCAGTTCTTC	CASSLGDSLTPLYNEQFF
-	-	TRBJ2-2	TRBV7-3	TGTGCCAGCAGCCGACTCGGCCCGGGCGGGGAGCTGTTTTTT	CASSRLGPGGELFF
-	TRBD1	TRBJ2-4	TRBV5-5	TGTGCCAGCAGCTGGGGACAGGGTTCCAAAAACATTCAGTACTTC	CASSWGQGSKNIQYF
-	-	TRBJ2-7	TRBV12-5	TGTGCTAGTGGTTTGGGGCAGACTATTGGCTACGAGCAGTACTTC	CASGLGQTIGYEQYF
once	-	TRBJ1-1	TRBV11-2	TGTGCCAGCAGCTTAGTGGGTTTTGGGACGGCAAACACTGAAGCTTTCTTT	CASSLVGFGTANTEAFF
-	TRBD1	TRBJ1-6	TRBV19	TGTGCCAGTAGTATCCAGGGGGCGGAAAATTCACCCCTCCACTTT	CASSIQGAENSPLHF
-	TRBD2	TRBJ2-3	TRBV6-2/TRBV6-3	TGTGCCAGCAGTAGAGCGGGGGGGCCGCCAGATACGCAGTATTTT	CASSRAGGPPDTQYF
-	-	TRBJ1-1	TRBV2	TGTGCCAGCATTACGGACAGCCCGAACACTGAAGCTTTCTTT	CASITDSPNTEAFF
-	TRBD1	TRBJ1-2	TRBV9	TGTGCCAGCAGCCCCTGGACAGGGCGAACCTATGGCTACACCTTC	CASSPWTGRTYGYTF
-	-	TRBJ1-6	TRBV7-9	TGTGCCAGCAGCTTCAGACAGCCGAATTCACCCCTCCACTTT	CASSFRQPNSPLHF
-	-	TRBJ2-5	TRBV12-5	TGTGCTAGTGGGCCGGGGGACGCCGGGGGGACCCAGTACTTC	CASGPGDAGGTQYF
-	TRBD2	TRBJ2-7	TRBV11-2	TGTGCCAGCAGCCTACTAAGACTAGCGGGGTATTACGAGCAGTACTTC	CASSLLRLAGYYEQYF
-	-	TRBJ2-3	TRBV6-5	TGTGCCAGCACGACAGCTAGCACAGATACGCAGTATTTT	CASTTASTDTQYF
-	TRBD1	TRBJ1-5	TRBV7-8	TGTGCCAGCAGCCCGGGACAGAGCCTATTCAATCAGCCCCAGCATTTT	CASSPGQSLFNQPQHF
-	-	TRBJ1-2	TRBV28	TGTGCCAGCAGTTTGTGGGCCTCGAGCCGAGAAGGCTACACCTTC	CASSLWASSREGYTF
few	-	TRBJ1-5	TRBV2	TGTGCCAGCAGTGAAGGTTTTCGGCCCAGGCCCCAGCATTTT	CASSEGFRPRPQHF
-	-	TRBJ2-2	TRBV7-7	TGTGCTAGCAGCTTTACGGGCCCCGGGGAGCTGTTTTTT	CASSFTGPGELFF
once	-	TRBJ2-5	TRBV10-3	TGTGCCATCAGTGAGAGGGACGCGAGCGGCCAAGAGACCCAGTACTTC	CAISERDASGQETQYF
-	TRBD2	TRBJ2-3	TRBV3-1/TRBV3-2	TGTGCCAGCAGCCATTTAGCGGGAGGAAAAGATACGCAGTATTTT	CASSHLAGGKDTQYF
once	-	TRBJ2-1	TRBV5-1	TGCGCCAGCAGCTTGAACGGGGGAGGCTACAATGAGCAGTTCTTC	CASSLNGGGYNEQFF
-	-	TRBJ1-1	TRBV5-5	TGTGCCAGCAGCTCAGAGGGCATGAACACTGAAGCTTTCTTT	CASSSEGMNTEAFF
-	TRBD1	TRBJ1-2	TRBV27	TGTGCCAGCAGTTCCGACCCGGGACAGGGCTATGGCTACACCTTC	CASSSDPGQGYGYTF
many	-	TRBJ1-6	TRBV4-2	TGTGCCAGCAGCCTTAACTCCTATAATTCACCCCTCCACTTT	CASSLNSYNSPLHF
-	TRBD2	TRBJ2-3	TRBV4-3	TGCGCCAGCAGCCAAATGGTTGGCGGGGGACGCACAGATACGCAGTATTTT	CASSQMVGGGRTDTQYF
-	-	TRBJ2-5	TRBV23-1	TGCGCCAGCAGACCCCCTATCTCGGACAGCTTGGGCCAAGAGACCCAGTACTTC	CASRPPISDSLGQETQYF
-	-	TRBJ2-3	TRBV18	TGTGCCAGCCGTGGACCTTCGGCCACAGATACGCAGTATTTT	CASRGPSATDTQYF
-	TRBD1	TRBJ2-1	TRBV15	TGTGCCACCAGCAGAGGCCATATCAGGGGGAACTACAATGAGCAGTTCTTC	CATSRGHIRGNYNEQFF